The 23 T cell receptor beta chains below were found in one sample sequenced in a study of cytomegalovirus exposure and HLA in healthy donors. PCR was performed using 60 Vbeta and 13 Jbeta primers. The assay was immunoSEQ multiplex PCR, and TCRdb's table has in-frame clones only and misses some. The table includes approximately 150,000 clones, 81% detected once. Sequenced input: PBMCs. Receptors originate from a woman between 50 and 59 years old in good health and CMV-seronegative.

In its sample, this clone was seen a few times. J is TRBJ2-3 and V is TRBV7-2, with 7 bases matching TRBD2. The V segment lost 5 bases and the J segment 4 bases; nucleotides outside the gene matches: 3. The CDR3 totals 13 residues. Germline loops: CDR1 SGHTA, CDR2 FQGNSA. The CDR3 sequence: CASSKAGADTQYF. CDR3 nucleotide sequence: TGTGCCAGCAGCAAGGCGGGGGCAGATACGCAGTATTTT.

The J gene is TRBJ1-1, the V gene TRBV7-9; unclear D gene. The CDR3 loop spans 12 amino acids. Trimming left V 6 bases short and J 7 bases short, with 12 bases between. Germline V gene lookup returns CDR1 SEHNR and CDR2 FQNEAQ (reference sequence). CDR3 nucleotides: TGTGCCAGCAGTCAAGAGTACCTTGAAGCTTTCTTT. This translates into CASSQEYLEAFF.

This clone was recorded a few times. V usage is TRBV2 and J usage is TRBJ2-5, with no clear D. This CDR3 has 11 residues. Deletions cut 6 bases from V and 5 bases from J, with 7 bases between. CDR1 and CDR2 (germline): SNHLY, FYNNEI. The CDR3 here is CASSLLETQYF. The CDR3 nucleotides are TGTGCCAGCAGCCTTTTGGAGACCCAGTACTTC.

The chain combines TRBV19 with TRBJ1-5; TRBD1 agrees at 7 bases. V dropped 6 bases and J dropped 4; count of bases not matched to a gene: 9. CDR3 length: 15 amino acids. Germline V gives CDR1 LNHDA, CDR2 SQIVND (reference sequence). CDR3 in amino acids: CASRTTNRGNQPQHF. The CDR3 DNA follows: TGTGCCAGTAGAACCACTAACAGGGGAAATCAGCCCCAGCATTTT.

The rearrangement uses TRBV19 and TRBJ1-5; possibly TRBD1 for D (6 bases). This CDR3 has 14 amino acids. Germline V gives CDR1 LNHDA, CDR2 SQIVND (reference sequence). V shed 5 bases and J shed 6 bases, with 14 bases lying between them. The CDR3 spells CASSPRQDIQPQHF. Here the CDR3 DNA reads TGTGCCAGTAGTCCCCGACAGGATATTCAGCCCCAGCATTTT.

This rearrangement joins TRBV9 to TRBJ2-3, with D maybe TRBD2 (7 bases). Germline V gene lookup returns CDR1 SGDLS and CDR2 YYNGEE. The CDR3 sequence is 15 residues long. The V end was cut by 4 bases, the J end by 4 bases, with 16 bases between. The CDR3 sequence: CASSPWGGRPDTQYF. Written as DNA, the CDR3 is TGTGCCAGCAGCCCATGGGGGGGGCGTCCAGATACGCAGTATTTT.

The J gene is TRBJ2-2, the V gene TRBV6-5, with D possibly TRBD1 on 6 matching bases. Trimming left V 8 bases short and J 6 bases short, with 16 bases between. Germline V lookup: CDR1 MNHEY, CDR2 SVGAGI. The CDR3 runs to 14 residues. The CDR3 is CASAADRRAGELFF. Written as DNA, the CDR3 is TGTGCCAGCGCGGCGGACAGACGGGCCGGGGAGCTGTTTTTT.

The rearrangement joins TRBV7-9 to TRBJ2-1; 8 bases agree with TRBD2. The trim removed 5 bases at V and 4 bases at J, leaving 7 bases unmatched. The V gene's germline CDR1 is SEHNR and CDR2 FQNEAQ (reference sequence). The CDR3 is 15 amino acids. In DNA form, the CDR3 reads TGTGCCAGCAGCGCCCCCCCGGGAGGGTACAATGAGCAGTTCTTC. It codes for CASSAPPGGYNEQFF.

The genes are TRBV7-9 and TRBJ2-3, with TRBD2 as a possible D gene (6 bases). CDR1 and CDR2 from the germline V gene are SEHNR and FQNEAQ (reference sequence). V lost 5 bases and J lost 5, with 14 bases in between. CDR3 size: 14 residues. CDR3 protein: CASSPGTARDTQYF. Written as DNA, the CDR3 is TGTGCCAGCAGCCCCGGGACTGCGCGAGATACGCAGTATTTT. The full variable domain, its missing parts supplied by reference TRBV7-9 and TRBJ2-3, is DTGVSQNPRHKITKRGQNVTFRCDPISEHNRLYWYRQTLGQGPEFLTYFQNEAQLEKSRLLSDRFSAERPKGSFSTLEIQRTEQGDSAMYLCASSPGTARDTQYFGPGTRLTVL.

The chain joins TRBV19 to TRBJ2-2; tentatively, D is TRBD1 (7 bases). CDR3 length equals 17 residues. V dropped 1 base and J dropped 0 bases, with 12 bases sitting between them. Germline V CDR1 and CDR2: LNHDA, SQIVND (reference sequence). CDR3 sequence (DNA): TGTGCCAGTAGTATAGTAGGGGGGACAGCGAACACCGGGGAGCTGTTTTTT. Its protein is CASSIVGGTANTGELFF.

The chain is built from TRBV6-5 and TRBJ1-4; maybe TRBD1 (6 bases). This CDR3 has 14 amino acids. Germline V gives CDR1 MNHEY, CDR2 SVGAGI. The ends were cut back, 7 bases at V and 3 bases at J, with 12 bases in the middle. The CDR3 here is CASKQGWANEKLFF. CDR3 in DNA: TGTGCCAGCAAACAGGGTTGGGCTAATGAAAAACTGTTTTTT.

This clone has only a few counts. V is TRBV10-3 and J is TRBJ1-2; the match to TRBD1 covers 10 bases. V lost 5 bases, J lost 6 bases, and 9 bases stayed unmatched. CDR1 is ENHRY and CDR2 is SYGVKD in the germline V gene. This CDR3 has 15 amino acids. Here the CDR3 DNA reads TGTGCCATCAGTATGACAGGGGGCGCGATGAATGGCTACACCTTC. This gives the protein CAISMTGGAMNGYTF.

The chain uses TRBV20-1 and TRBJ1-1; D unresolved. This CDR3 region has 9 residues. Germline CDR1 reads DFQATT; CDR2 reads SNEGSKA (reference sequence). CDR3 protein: CTPGTEAFF. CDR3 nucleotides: TGCACCCCGGGCACTGAAGCTTTCTTT.

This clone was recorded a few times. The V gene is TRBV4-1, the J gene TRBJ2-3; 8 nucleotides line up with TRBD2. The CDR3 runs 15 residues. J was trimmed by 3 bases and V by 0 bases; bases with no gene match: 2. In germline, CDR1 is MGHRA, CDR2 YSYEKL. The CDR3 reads CASSQESGSTDTQYF. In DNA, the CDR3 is TGCGCCAGCAGCCAAGAGAGCGGGAGTACAGATACGCAGTATTTT.

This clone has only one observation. CDR3 sequence reads: CASSTRTGRGTEAFF. CDR3 DNA sequence: TGTGCCAGCAGCACACGGACAGGGAGGGGCACTGAAGCTTTCTTT. The rearrangement joins TRBV11-2 to TRBJ1-1, with 8 nucleotides matching TRBD1. The germline CDR1 and CDR2 sequences are SGHAT and FQNNGV. V lost 5 bases and J lost 4; bases outside the gene matches: 9. This CDR3 is built from 15 residues.

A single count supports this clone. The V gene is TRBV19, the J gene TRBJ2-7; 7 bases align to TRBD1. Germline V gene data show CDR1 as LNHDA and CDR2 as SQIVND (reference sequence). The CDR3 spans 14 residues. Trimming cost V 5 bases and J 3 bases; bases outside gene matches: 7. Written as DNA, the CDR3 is TGTGCCAGTAGTCCATACCGGGACAGCTACGAGCAGTACTTC. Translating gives CASSPYRDSYEQYF. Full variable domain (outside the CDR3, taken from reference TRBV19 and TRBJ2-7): DGGITQSPKYLFRKEGQNVTLSCEQNLNHDAMYWYRQDPGQGLRLIYYSQIVNDFQKGDIAEGYSVSREKKESFPLTVTSAQKNPTAFYLCASSPYRDSYEQYFGPGTRLTVT.

CDR3 amino acids: CASSFESAGVTTVSYEQYF. The CDR3 nucleotides read TGTGCCAGCAGTTTTGAATCTGCGGGGGTGACTACGGTGTCCTACGAGCAGTACTTC. The chain is built from TRBV28 and TRBJ2-7, with 7 nucleotides matching TRBD2. The CDR3 is 19 residues long. V shed 3 bases and J 1 base; nucleotides not matched to a gene: 18. CDR1 and CDR2 (germline): MDHEN, SYDVKM.

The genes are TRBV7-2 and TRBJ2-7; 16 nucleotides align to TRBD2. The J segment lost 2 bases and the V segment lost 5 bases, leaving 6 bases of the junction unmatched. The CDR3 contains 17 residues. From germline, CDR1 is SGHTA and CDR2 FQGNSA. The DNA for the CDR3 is TGTGCCAGCAGCCCGCATGGGACTAGCGGGAGGGCCTACGAGCAGTACTTC. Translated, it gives CASSPHGTSGRAYEQYF.

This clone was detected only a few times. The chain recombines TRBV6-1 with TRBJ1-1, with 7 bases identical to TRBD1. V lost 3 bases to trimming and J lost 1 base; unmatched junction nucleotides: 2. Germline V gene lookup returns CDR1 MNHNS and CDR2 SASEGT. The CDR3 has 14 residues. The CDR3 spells CASSDGTANTEAFF. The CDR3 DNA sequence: TGTGCCAGCAGTGATGGGACAGCGAACACTGAAGCTTTCTTT.

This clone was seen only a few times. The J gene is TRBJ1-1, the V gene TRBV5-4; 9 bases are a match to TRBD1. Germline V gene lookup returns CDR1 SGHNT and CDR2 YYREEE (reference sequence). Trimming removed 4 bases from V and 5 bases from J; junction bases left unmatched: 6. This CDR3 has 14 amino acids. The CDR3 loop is CASSPGQGRTEAFF. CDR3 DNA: TGTGCCAGCAGCCCAGGACAGGGGAGAACTGAAGCTTTCTTT.

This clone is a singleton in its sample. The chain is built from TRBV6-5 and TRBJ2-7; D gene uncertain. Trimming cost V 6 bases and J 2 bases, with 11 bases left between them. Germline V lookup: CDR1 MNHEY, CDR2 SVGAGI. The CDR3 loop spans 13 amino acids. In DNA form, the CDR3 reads TGTGCCAGCAGCCGCAACAGTCCCTACGAGCAGTACTTC. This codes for CASSRNSPYEQYF.

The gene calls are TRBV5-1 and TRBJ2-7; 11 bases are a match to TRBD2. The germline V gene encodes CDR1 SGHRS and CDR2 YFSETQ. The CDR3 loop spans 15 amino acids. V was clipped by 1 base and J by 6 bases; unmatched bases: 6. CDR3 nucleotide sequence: TGCGCCAGCAGCTTGTCACTAGCGGGGGTAAGCGAGCAGTACTTC. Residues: CASSLSLAGVSEQYF.

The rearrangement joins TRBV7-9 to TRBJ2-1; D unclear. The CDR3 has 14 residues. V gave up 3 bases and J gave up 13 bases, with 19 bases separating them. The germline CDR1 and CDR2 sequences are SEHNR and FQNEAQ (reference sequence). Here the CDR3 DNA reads TGTGCCAGCAGCTTGGCGCAGGTTCAGGCATCCCAGTTCTTC. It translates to CASSLAQVQASQFF. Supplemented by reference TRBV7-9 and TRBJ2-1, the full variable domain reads DTGVSQNPRHKITKRGQNVTFRCDPISEHNRLYWYRQTLGQGPEFLTYFQNEAQLEKSRLLSDRFSAERPKGSFSTLEIQRTEQGDSAMYLCASSLAQVQASQFFGPGTRLTVL.